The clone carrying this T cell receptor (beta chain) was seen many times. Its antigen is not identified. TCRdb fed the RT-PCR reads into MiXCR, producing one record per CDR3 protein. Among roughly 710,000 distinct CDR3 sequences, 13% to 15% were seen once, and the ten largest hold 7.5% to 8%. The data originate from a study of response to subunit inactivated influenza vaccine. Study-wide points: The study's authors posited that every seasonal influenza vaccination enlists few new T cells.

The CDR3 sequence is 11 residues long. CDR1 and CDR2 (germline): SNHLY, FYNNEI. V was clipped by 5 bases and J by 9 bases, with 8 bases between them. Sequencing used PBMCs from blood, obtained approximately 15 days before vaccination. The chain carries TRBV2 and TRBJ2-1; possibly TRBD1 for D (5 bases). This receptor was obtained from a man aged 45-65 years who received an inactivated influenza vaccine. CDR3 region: CASSNQGEQFF. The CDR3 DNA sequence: TGTGCCAGCAGTAATCAGGGTGAGCAGTTCTTC.